The rows below give T cell receptor beta chains drawn from one sample of a study of PD-L1 blockade in urothelial cancer. Data came from immunoSEQ multiplex PCR; TCRdb stores just in-frame clones and leaves some out. Of tens of thousands of clones in the sample, 80% to 85% were seen once. Here the sequenced sample was PBMCs, taken around atezolizumab (anti-PD-L1) treatment. These receptors were taken from a man between 65 and 80 years old with urothelial cancer. Both conserved end residues are trimmed from each CDR3. Expanded clones are given a class, and other clones once, few, many or no size at all.

>TRBV5-5|12|TRBJ1-2|.
ASSSRTVNYGYT
>TRBV7-2|16|TRBJ2-3|.
ASSLSLAGGPGTDTQY
>TRBV2|11|TRBJ2-5|.
ASSTDSGRTQY
>TRBV6-1|12|TRBJ2-7|.
ASRDGQGNYEQY
>TRBV21-1|13|TRBJ2-7|once
ASSINRDSSYEQY
>TRBV18|12|TRBJ1-2|.
ASSPPSGRDGYT
>TRBV15|14|TRBJ1-1|.
ATSRDGDRVDTEAF
>TRBV7-2|10|TRBJ1-2|.
ASSPPGEGYT
>TRBV6-1|14|TRBJ2-3|.
ASSEVSGQGPNTQY
>TRBV2|11|TRBJ1-2|few
ASSEAPGGGYT
>TRBV5-1|11|TRBJ2-7|once
ASSWSTGGGQY
>TRBV18|13|TRBJ1-1|.
ASSPFGGRTVEAF
>TRBV7-7|11|TRBJ2-5|.
ASSFGYQETQY
>TRBV29-1|14|TRBJ1-3|.
SVERLSGTGGNTIY
>TRBV19|13|TRBJ2-7|.
ASSIQGIGTTEQY
>TRBV5-1|12|TRBJ2-1|.
ASSGGGSYNEQF